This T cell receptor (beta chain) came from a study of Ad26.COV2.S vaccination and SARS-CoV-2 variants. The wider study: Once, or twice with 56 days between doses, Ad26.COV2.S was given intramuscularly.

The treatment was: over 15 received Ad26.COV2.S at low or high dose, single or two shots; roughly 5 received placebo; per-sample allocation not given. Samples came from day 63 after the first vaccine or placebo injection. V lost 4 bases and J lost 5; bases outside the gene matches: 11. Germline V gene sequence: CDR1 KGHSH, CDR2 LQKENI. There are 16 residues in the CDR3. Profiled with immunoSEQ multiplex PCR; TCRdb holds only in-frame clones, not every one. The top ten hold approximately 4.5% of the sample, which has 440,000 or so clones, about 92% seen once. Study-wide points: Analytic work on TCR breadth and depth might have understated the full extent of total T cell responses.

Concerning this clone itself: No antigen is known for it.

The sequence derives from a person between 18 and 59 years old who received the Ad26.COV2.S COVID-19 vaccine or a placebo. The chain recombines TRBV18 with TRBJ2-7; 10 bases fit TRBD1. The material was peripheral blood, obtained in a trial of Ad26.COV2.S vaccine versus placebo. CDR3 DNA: TGTGCCAGCTCACTTCAATCAGGGACAGGGGTGCACGAGCAGTACTTC. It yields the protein CASSLQSGTGVHEQYF. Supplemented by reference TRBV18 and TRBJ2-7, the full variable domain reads NAGVMQNPRHLVRRRGQEARLRCSPMKGHSHVYWYRQLPEEGLKFMVYLQKENIIDESGMPKERFSAEFPKEGPSILRIQQVVRGDSAAYFCASSLQSGTGVHEQYFGPGTRLTVT.